The next 14 T cell receptor beta chains were all read from a single sample in a study of OX40 agonist ivuxolimab in advanced cancers. Only in-frame clones appear in the TCRdb table, and some are missing; sequencing was by immunoSEQ multiplex PCR. The sample lists nearly 85,000 clones, 65% to 90% occurring once. Sequencing used CD4+ or CD8+ T cells sorted from blood, obtained in a trial of the OX40 agonist ivuxolimab. All receptors derive from an adult with an advanced solid tumor such as melanoma, head and neck, liver or kidney cancer.

The rearrangement links TRBV7-9 to TRBJ2-1, with 12 bases matching TRBD2. From germline, CDR1 is SEHNR and CDR2 FQNEAQ (reference sequence). The CDR3 consists of 14 residues. J gave up 3 bases and V 10 bases, and 4 bases lay outside the gene matches. The DNA for the CDR3 is TGTGCCAACCCGGGACTAGCGGGCTACAATGAGCAGTTCTTC. This sequence encodes CANPGLAGYNEQFF.

This clone was seen a single time. The chain joins TRBV29-1 to TRBJ2-7; tentatively, D is TRBD2 (6 bases). The length of the CDR3 is 16 residues. Germline CDR1 is SQVTM and CDR2 is ANQGSEA. V was clipped by 6 bases and J by 0 bases, with 21 bases between them. CDR3 sequence (DNA): TGCAGCGTCCTCAGACTAGGGACCGCAAGCTCCTACGAGCAGTACTTC. Its protein is CSVLRLGTASSYEQYF.

J is TRBJ2-7 and V is TRBV29-1; 8 bases are shared with TRBD1. V lost 7 bases, J lost 6 bases, and 5 bases stayed unmatched. The CDR3 length is 11 residues. The germline V gene has CDR1 SQVTM and CDR2 ANQGSEA. CDR3 loop: CSGGQGTEQYF. As DNA, the CDR3 is TGCAGCGGAGGACAGGGTACCGAGCAGTACTTC.

The chain couples TRBV28 to TRBJ2-1; D uncertain. Germline-derived CDR1 and CDR2 are MDHEN and SYDVKM. Trimming removed 6 bases from V and 0 bases from J, with 21 bases in between. This CDR3 has 18 residues. The CDR3: CASSPISMGVSSYNEQFF. CDR3 DNA: TGTGCCAGCAGCCCCATTAGTATGGGCGTGAGCTCCTACAATGAGCAGTTCTTC.

This clone was seen once. V is TRBV6-1 and J is TRBJ2-5, with 8 bases matching TRBD2. This CDR3 is built from 13 residues. CDR1 is MNHNS and CDR2 is SASEGT in the germline V gene. Trimming cost V 6 bases and J 13 bases; bases outside gene matches: 13. DNA of the CDR3: TGTGCCAGCAGGGCCGACGGGGGGGTTCGATGGTACTTC. Translating it yields CASRADGGVRWYF.

The J gene is TRBJ2-1, the V gene TRBV9; D assignment may be TRBD1 or TRBD2 (7 bases each). The CDR3 has 18 amino acids. Trimming left V 3 bases short and J 0 bases short, with 19 bases between. Germline assignment: CDR1 SGDLS and CDR2 YYNGEE. The CDR3 reads CASSEKPQGGFSYNEQFF. CDR3 bases: TGTGCCAGCAGCGAAAAACCGCAGGGGGGGTTCTCCTACAATGAGCAGTTCTTC.

The chain carries TRBV27 and TRBJ2-6; no definite D call. CDR1 and CDR2 from the germline V gene are MNHEY and SMNVEV (reference sequence). The V gene lost 0 bases and the J gene lost 0 bases, with 12 bases spanning the gap. The CDR3 length is 18 residues. The CDR3 loop reads CASSLSHYSSSGANVLTF. The CDR3 DNA reads as TGTGCCAGCAGTTTATCTCACTATTCGTCCTCTGGGGCCAACGTCCTGACTTTC.

This clone occurred once. The chain has TRBV15 and TRBJ2-6; no firm D call. The V gene lost 2 bases and the J gene lost 0 bases, with 2 bases spanning the gap. Per germline, CDR1 LNHNV and CDR2 YYDKDF (reference sequence). The length of the CDR3 is 14 residues. The CDR3 DNA reads TGTGCCACCAGCAGAAGCTCTGGGGCCAACGTCCTGACTTTC. Protein: CATSRSSGANVLTF. The variable domain in full, with the rest retrieved from reference TRBV15 and TRBJ2-6, is DAMVIQNPRYQVTQFGKPVTLSCSQTLNHNVMYWYQQKSSQAPKLLFHYYDKDFNNEADTPDNFQSRRPNTSFCFLDIRSPGLGDTAMYLCATSRSSGANVLTFGAGSRLTVL.

This clone showed up just a few times. The chain employs TRBV18 and TRBJ1-5; D is ambiguous. The length of the CDR3 is 13 residues. Trimming pared 2 bases from V and 6 bases from J, leaving 8 bases between. In germline, CDR1 is KGHSH, CDR2 LQKENI. The CDR3 DNA sequence: TGTGCCAGCTCACCAGGCAGAAGTCAGCCCCAGCATTTT. Its protein product is CASSPGRSQPQHF.

This chain links TRBV9 with TRBJ2-2; the D is unclear. The length of the CDR3 is 16 residues. The germline V and J ends were trimmed by 0 bases and 2 bases, with 11 bases remaining between them. Germline CDR1 reads SGDLS; CDR2 reads YYNGEE. The chain's CDR3 is CASSVVGSINTGELFF. The CDR3 bases are TGTGCCAGCAGCGTAGTCGGCAGTATTAACACCGGGGAGCTGTTTTTT. The full variable domain, in which reference TRBV9 and TRBJ2-2 provide the parts outside the CDR3, is DSGVTQTPKHLITATGQRVTLRCSPRSGDLSVYWYQQSLDQGLQFLIQYYNGEERAKGNILERFSAQQFPDLHSELNLSSLELGDSALYFCASSVVGSINTGELFFGEGSRLTVL.

This rearrangement joins TRBV11-3 to TRBJ2-1, with D perhaps TRBD1 (6 bases). The CDR3 is made up of 13 amino acids. Germline V gene sequence: CDR1 SGHNT, CDR2 YENEEA. The V end lost 1 base, the J end lost 10 bases, and 11 bases lay between the germline ends. CDR3 bases: TGTGCCAGCAGCTTAGGGGGACAAATAGAGCAGTTCTTC. Amino acids: CASSLGGQIEQFF. Full variable domain (rest looked up from reference TRBV11-3 and TRBJ2-1): EAGVVQSPRYKIIEKKQPVAFWCNPISGHNTLYWYLQNLGQGPELLIRYENEEAVDDSQLPKDRFSAERLKGVDSTLKIQPAELGDSAVYLCASSLGGQIEQFFGPGTRLTVL.

The DNA for the CDR3 is TGTGCCAGCAGCAGAACCTTGTCTGCAACTAATGAAAAACTGTTTTTT. Its translation is CASSRTLSATNEKLFF. The chain uses TRBV7-9 and TRBJ1-4; the D is unclear. The V end lost 5 bases, the J end lost 0 bases, and 13 bases lay between the germline ends. The germline V gene encodes CDR1 SEHNR and CDR2 FQNEAQ (reference sequence). This CDR3 comprises 16 residues.

This chain joins TRBV5-5 and TRBJ2-7, with TRBD1 as a possible D gene (6 bases). This CDR3 contains 15 residues. CDR1 SGHKS and CDR2 YYEKEE come from the germline V gene (reference sequence). V gave up 0 bases and J gave up 4 bases, with 14 bases separating them. CDR3 amino acids: CASSLDGRGSYEQYF. In nucleotides, the CDR3 is TGTGCCAGCAGCTTGGATGGCAGGGGTTCATACGAGCAGTACTTC.

J is TRBJ1-2 and V is TRBV6-5; possible D gene TRBD1, 6 bases. Germline CDR1 MNHEY, CDR2 SVGAGI. The length of the CDR3 is 13 residues. V was cut by 8 bases and J by 8 bases, with 18 bases left in between. CDR3 sequence reads: CASSTGSVNGYTF. The CDR3 bases are TGTGCCAGCTCCACAGGGTCAGTCAACGGCTACACCTTC.